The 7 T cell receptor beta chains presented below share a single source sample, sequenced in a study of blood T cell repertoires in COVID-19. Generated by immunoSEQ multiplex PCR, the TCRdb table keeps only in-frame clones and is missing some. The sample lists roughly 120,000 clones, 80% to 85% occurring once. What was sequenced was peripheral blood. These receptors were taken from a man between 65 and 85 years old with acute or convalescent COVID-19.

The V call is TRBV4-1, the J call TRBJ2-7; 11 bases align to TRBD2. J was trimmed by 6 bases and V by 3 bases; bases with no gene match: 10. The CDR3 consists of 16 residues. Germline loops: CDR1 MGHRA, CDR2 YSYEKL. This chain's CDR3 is CASSQDLAGGRGEQYF. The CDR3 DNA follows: TGCGCCAGCAGCCAGGATCTAGCGGGGGGCCGGGGCGAGCAGTACTTC.

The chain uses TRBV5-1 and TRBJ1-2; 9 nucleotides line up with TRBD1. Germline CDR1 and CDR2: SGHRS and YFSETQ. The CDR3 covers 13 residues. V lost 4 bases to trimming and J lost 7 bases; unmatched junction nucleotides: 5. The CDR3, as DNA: TGCGCCAGCAGCGTAAGGACAGGGGCTGGCTACACCTTC. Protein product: CASSVRTGAGYTF.

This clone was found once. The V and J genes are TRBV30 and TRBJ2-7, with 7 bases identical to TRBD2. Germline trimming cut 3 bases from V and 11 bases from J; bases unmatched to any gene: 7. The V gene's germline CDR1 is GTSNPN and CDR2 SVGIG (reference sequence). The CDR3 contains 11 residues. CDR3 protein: CAWSSSGPKYF. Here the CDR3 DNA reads TGTGCCTGGAGCAGTAGCGGGCCTAAGTACTTC.

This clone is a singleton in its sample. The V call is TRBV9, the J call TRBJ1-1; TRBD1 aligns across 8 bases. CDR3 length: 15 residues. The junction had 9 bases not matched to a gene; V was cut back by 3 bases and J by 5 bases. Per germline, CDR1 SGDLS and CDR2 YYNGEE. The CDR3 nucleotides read TGTGCCAGCAGCGCCCGGACAGGGTCGGGAACTGAAGCTTTCTTT. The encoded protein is CASSARTGSGTEAFF.

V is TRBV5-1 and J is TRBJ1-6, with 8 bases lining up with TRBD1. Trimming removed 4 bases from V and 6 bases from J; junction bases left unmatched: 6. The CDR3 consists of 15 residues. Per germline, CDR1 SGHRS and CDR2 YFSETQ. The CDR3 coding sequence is TGCGCCAGCAGCACCCTTGGACAGGGTAATTCACCCCTCCACTTT. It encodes CASSTLGQGNSPLHF.

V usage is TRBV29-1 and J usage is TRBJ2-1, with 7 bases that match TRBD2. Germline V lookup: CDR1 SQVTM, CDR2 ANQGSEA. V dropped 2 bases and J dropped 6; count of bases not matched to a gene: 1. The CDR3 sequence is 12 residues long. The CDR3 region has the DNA TGCAGCGTTGAATCGGGAGGCAATGAGCAGTTCTTC. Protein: CSVESGGNEQFF.

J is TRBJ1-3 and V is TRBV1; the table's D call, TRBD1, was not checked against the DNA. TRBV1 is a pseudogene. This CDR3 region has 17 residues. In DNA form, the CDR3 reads TGCACCAGCAGCCAAGAGCGCCAGGGTCTGGCGGGAAACACCATATATTTT. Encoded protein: CTSSQERQGLAGNTIYF.